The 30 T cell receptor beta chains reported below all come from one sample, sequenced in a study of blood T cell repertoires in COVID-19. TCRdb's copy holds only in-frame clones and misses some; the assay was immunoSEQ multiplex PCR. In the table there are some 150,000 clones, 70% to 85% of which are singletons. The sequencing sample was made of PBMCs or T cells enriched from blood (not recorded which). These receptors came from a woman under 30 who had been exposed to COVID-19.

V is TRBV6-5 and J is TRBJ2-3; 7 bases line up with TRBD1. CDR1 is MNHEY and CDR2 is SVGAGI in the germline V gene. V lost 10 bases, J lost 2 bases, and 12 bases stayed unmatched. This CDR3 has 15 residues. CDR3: CATGQYGTTTDTQYF. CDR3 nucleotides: TGTGCCACGGGACAGTATGGCACCACCACAGATACGCAGTATTTT.

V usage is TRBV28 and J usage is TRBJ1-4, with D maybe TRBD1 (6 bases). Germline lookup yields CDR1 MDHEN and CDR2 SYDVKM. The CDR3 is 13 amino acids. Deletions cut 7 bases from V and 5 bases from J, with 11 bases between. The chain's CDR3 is CASKTRGNEKLFF. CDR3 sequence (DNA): TGTGCCAGCAAAACGAGGGGGAATGAAAAACTGTTTTTT. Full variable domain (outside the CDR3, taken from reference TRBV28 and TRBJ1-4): DVKVTQSSRYLVKRTGEKVFLECVQDMDHENMFWYRQDPGLGLRLIYFSYDVKMKEKGDIPEGYSVSREKKERFSLILESASTNQTSMYLCASKTRGNEKLFFGSGTQLSVL.

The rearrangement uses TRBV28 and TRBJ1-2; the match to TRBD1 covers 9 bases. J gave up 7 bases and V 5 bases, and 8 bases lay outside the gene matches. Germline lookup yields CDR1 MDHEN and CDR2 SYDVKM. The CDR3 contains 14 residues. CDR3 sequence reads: CASSDSGTGIGYTF. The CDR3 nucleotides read TGTGCCAGCAGTGACTCCGGGACAGGGATTGGCTACACCTTC.

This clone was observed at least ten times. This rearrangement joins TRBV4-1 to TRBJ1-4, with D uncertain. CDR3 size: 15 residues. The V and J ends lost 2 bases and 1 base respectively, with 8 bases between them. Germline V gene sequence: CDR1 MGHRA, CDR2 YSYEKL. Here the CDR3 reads CASSQLALTNEKLFF. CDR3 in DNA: TGCGCCAGCAGCCAACTCGCACTAACTAATGAAAAACTGTTTTTT.

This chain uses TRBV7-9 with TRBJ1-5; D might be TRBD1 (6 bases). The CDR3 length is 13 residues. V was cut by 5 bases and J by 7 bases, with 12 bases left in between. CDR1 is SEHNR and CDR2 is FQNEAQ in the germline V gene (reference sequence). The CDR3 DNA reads TGTGCCAGCAGCCTCTCAGGGGACCAGCCCCAGCATTTT. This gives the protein CASSLSGDQPQHF.

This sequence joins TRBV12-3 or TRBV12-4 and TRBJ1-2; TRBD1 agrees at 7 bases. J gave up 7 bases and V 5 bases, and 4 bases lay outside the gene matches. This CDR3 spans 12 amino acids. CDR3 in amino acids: CASSRTGGGYTF. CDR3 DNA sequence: TGTGCCAGCAGTCGGACAGGCGGTGGCTACACCTTC.

The CDR3 DNA sequence: TGTGCCAGCTCAGAACCGGGGTTATACACTGAAGCTTTCTTT. This sequence encodes CASSEPGLYTEAFF. The chain uses TRBV18 and TRBJ1-1; D remains ambiguous. V was clipped by 5 bases and J by 3 bases, with 13 bases between them. This CDR3 spans 14 amino acids. Germline CDR1 KGHSH, CDR2 LQKENI.

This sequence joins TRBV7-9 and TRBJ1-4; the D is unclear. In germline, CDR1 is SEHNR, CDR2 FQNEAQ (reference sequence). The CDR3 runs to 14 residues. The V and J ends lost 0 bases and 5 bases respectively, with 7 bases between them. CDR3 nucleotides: TGTGCCAGCAGCTTAGCGGCCGGGAATGAAAAACTGTTTTTT. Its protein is CASSLAAGNEKLFF.

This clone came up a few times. CDR3 sequence (DNA): TGTGCCAGCAGTTTTAGGGACAGGGGAATGTGGCATTTT. Translated: CASSFRDRGMWHF. The chain carries TRBV28 and TRBJ1-5, with 10 positions matching TRBD1. Per the germline V gene, CDR1 is MDHEN and CDR2 is SYDVKM. Trimming took 3 bases from V and 15 from J; bases not matched to a gene: 8. The length of the CDR3 is 13 residues. The full variable domain, completed using reference TRBV28 and TRBJ1-5, is DVKVTQSSRYLVKRTGEKVFLECVQDMDHENMFWYRQDPGLGLRLIYFSYDVKMKEKGDIPEGYSVSREKKERFSLILESASTNQTSMYLCASSFRDRGMWHFGDGTRLSIL.

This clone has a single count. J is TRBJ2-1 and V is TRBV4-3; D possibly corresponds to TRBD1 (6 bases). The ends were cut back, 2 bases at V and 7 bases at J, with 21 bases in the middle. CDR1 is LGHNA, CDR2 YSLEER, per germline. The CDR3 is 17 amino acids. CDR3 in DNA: TGCGCCAGCAGCCAAACAGGGACCGGGCTTAGTGGGAATGAGCAGTTCTTC. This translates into CASSQTGTGLSGNEQFF.

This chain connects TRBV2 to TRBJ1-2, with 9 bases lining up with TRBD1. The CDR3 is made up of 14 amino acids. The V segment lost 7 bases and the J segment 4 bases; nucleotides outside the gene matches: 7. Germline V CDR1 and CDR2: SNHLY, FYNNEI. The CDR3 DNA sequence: TGTGCCAGCACGGGACAGGGTTTAAGCTATGGCTACACCTTC. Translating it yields CASTGQGLSYGYTF.

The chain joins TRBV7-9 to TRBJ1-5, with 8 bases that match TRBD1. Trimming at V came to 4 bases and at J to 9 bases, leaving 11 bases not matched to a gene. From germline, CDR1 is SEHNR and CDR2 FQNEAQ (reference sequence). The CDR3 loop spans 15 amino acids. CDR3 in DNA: TGTGCCAGCAGCTCTCCGGGACAGGCGAACGGGCCCCAGCATTTT. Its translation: CASSSPGQANGPQHF.

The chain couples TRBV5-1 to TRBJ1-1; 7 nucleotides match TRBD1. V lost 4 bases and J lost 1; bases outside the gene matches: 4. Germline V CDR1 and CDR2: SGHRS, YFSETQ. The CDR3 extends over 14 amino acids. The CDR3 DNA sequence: TGCGCCAGCAGCCGGGGGACAGAGAACACTGAAGCTTTCTTT. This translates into CASSRGTENTEAFF.

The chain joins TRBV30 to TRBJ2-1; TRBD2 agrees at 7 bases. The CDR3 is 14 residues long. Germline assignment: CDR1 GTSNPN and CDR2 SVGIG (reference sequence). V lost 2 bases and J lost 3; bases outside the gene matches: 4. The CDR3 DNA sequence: TGTGCCTGGAGTCTTACTAGCGTCTACAATGAGCAGTTCTTC. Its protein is CAWSLTSVYNEQFF.

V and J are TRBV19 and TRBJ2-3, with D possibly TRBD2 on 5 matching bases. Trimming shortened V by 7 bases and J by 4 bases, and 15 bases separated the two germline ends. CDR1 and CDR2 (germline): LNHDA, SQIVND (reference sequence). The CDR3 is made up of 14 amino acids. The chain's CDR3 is CASTDREGPDTQYF. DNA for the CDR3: TGTGCCAGTACCGATCGGGAAGGGCCAGATACGCAGTATTTT.

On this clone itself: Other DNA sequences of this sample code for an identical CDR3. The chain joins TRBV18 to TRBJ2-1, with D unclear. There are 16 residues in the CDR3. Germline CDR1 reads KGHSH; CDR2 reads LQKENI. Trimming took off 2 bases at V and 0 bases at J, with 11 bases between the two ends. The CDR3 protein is CASSPNSAGSYNEQFF. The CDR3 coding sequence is TGTGCCAGCTCACCAAACAGTGCTGGCTCCTACAATGAGCAGTTCTTC.

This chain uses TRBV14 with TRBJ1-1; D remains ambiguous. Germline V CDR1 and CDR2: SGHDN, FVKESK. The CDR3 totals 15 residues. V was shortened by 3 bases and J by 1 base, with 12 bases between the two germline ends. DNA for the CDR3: TGTGCCAGCAGCCAGTTGTTACACCAGAACACTGAAGCTTTCTTT. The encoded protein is CASSQLLHQNTEAFF.

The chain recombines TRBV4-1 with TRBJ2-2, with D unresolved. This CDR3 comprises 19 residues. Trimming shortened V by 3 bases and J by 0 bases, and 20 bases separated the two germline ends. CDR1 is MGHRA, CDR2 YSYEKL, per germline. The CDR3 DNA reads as TGCGCCAGCAGCCACTCTATAGTGAGGCTGAACGCGAACACCGGGGAGCTGTTTTTT. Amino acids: CASSHSIVRLNANTGELFF.

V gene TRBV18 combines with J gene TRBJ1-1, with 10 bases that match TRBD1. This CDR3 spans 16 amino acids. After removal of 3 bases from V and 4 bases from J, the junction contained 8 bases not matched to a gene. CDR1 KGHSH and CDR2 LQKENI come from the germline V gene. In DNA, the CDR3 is TGTGCCAGCTCACCCTTCGGGACAGGGGTCGGCACTGAAGCTTTCTTT. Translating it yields CASSPFGTGVGTEAFF.

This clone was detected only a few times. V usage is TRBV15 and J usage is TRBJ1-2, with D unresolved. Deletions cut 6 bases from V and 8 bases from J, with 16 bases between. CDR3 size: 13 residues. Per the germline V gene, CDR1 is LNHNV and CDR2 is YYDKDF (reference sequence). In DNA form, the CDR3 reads TGTGCCACCAGTTCGTTCGCTTTCAGGGGCTACACCTTC. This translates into CATSSFAFRGYTF.

The CDR3 region is CAWQGKTGGNTEAFF. The CDR3, as DNA: TGTGCCTGGCAAGGTAAGACAGGAGGGAACACTGAAGCTTTCTTT. This chain connects TRBV30 to TRBJ1-1; possibly TRBD1 for D (6 bases). Trimming left V 5 bases short and J 1 base short, with 17 bases between. The CDR3 sequence is 15 residues long. Germline CDR1 reads GTSNPN; CDR2 reads SVGIG (reference sequence).

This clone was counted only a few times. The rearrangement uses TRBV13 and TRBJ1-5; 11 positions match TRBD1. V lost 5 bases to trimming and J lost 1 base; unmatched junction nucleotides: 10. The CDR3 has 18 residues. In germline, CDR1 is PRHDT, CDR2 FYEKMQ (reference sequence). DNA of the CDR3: TGTGCCAGCAGCCGGACGGGACAGGGGGTTCGAAGCAATCAGCCCCAGCATTTT. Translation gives CASSRTGQGVRSNQPQHF. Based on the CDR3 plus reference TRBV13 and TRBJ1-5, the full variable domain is AAGVIQSPRHLIKEKRETATLKCYPIPRHDTVYWYQQGPGQDPQFLISFYEKMQSDKGSIPDRFSAQQFSDYHSELNMSSLELGDSALYFCASSRTGQGVRSNQPQHFGDGTRLSIL.

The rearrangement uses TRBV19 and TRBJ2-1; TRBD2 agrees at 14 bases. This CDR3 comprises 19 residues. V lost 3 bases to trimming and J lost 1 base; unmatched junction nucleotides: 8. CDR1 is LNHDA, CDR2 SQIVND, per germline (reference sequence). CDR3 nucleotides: TGTGCCAGTAGTATGCGGGGACTAGCGGGAGCTAGTTCCTACAATGAGCAGTTCTTC. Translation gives CASSMRGLAGASSYNEQFF.

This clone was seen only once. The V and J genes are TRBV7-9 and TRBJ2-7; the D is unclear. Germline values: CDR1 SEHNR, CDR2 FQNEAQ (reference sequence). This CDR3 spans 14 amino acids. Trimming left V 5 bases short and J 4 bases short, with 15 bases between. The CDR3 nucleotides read TGTGCCAGCAGCCCATCCCCGCAGACTTACGAGCAGTACTTC. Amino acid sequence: CASSPSPQTYEQYF.

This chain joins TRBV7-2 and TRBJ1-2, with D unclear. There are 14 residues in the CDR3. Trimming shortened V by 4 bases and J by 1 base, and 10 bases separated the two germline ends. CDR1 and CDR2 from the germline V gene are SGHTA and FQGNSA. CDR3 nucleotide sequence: TGTGCCAGCAGCTCAAACCGGTTTAACTATGGCTACACCTTC. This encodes CASSSNRFNYGYTF.

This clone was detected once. The DNA of the CDR3 is TGCGCCAGCAGCCCGTTGGTACTAGCGGGCCAAGAGACCCAGTACTTC. Its protein is CASSPLVLAGQETQYF. This chain connects TRBV4-1 to TRBJ2-5, with 9 positions matching TRBD2. The CDR3 has 16 residues. Germline V gene lookup returns CDR1 MGHRA and CDR2 YSYEKL. V gave up 4 bases and J gave up 1 base; unmatched junction bases: 7.

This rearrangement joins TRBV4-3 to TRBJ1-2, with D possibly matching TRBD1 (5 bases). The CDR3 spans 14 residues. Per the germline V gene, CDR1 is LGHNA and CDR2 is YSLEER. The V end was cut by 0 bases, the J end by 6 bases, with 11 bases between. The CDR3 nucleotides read TGCGCCAGCAGCCAAGACTCGTCAGGGCATGGCTACACCTTC. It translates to CASSQDSSGHGYTF.

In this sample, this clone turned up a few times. The CDR3 DNA sequence: TGTGCCAGCAGCTTCGAGTACAGTGCTGAGCAGTACTTC. Amino acid sequence: CASSFEYSAEQYF. The V and J genes are TRBV7-8 and TRBJ2-7; D not certain. Trimming took 3 bases from V and 7 from J, leaving 13 bases between them. Germline loops: CDR1 SGHVS, CDR2 FQNEAQ. This CDR3 region has 13 residues.

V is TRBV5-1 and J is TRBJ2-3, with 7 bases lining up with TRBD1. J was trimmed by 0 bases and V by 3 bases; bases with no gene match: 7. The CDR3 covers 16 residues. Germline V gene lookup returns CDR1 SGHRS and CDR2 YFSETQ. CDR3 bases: TGCGCCAGCAGCTCACCCCAGGGACAGAGCACAGATACGCAGTATTTT. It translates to CASSSPQGQSTDTQYF. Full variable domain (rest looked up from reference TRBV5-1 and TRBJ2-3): KAGVTQTPRYLIKTRGQQVTLSCSPISGHRSVSWYQQTPGQGLQFLFEYFSETQRNKGNFPGRFSGRQFSNSRSEMNVSTLELGDSALYLCASSSPQGQSTDTQYFGPGTRLTVL.

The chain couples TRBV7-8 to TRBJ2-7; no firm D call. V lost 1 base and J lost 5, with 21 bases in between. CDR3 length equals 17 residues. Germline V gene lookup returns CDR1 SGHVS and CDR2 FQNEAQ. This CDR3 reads CASSLVARLTGRDEQYF. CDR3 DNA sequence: TGTGCCAGCAGCTTAGTGGCGCGGCTCACCGGTCGTGACGAGCAGTACTTC.